This is a list of T cell receptor beta chains from one sample in a study of blood T cells in healthy people across ages. Each CDR3 protein is one row after TCRdb ran MiXCR on the 5' RACE reads. The table shows some 1.4 million distinct CDR3 sequences, with approximately 42% occurring only once. Input material: blood. The origin of the receptors is a woman aged 18 to 35 in good health. The conserved cysteine and the conserved F or W are not part of the CDR3 here. Each record gives: CDR3 protein, J gene, clone size, V gene, D gene. A D gene is named only where the DNA matches it firmly. Part of the rows lack a size; the others show once, few, many or a class for expanded clones.

cdr3_aa: ASGEPRGETQY
j_call: TRBJ2-5
clone_size: once
v_call: TRBV2
d_call: -

cdr3_aa: ASSLVEQGSTNEKLF
j_call: TRBJ1-4
clone_size: -
v_call: TRBV7-2
d_call: TRBD1

cdr3_aa: ASTGGDRYEQY
j_call: TRBJ2-7
clone_size: -
v_call: TRBV27
d_call: TRBD1

cdr3_aa: ASSGQGGPYNEQF
j_call: TRBJ2-1
clone_size: few
v_call: TRBV7-2
d_call: -

cdr3_aa: ASTWGPGGYGYT
j_call: TRBJ1-2
clone_size: -
v_call: TRBV12-3/TRBV12-4
d_call: TRBD1

cdr3_aa: ASSQDGRGDGYT
j_call: TRBJ1-2
clone_size: -
v_call: TRBV14
d_call: -

cdr3_aa: ASSSSGALAKNIQY
j_call: TRBJ2-4
clone_size: -
v_call: TRBV27
d_call: TRBD2

cdr3_aa: ASSPRGSYNEQF
j_call: TRBJ2-1
clone_size: many
v_call: TRBV7-2
d_call: -

cdr3_aa: ASSGAGGGEKLF
j_call: TRBJ1-4
clone_size: -
v_call: TRBV9
d_call: -

cdr3_aa: SARAGDPKYADTQY
j_call: TRBJ2-3
clone_size: -
v_call: TRBV20-1
d_call: -

cdr3_aa: SATGHGSSYEQY
j_call: TRBJ2-7
clone_size: -
v_call: TRBV20-1
d_call: -

cdr3_aa: ASSQVPAGAGTDTQY
j_call: TRBJ2-3
clone_size: -
v_call: TRBV14
d_call: TRBD2

cdr3_aa: ASSEALVLGTTQH
j_call: TRBJ1-5
clone_size: -
v_call: TRBV2
d_call: -

cdr3_aa: ASSQGYRGSNQPQH
j_call: TRBJ1-5
clone_size: few
v_call: TRBV4-1
d_call: TRBD1

cdr3_aa: ASSLIVPPGANVLT
j_call: TRBJ2-6
clone_size: few
v_call: TRBV7-2
d_call: -

cdr3_aa: SARVLGQDNRYNEQF
j_call: TRBJ2-1
clone_size: -
v_call: TRBV20-1
d_call: TRBD1

cdr3_aa: SAPSRSGGSYEQY
j_call: TRBJ2-7
clone_size: -
v_call: TRBV20-1
d_call: TRBD2

cdr3_aa: ASSWGIDTQY
j_call: TRBJ2-3
clone_size: -
v_call: TRBV11-2
d_call: -

cdr3_aa: ASSTGTIHDTQY
j_call: TRBJ2-3
clone_size: -
v_call: TRBV5-4
d_call: -

cdr3_aa: SASKSSGGSSRDEQF
j_call: TRBJ2-1
clone_size: once
v_call: TRBV20-1
d_call: TRBD2

cdr3_aa: ASRTARSYEQY
j_call: TRBJ2-7
clone_size: few
v_call: TRBV27
d_call: -

cdr3_aa: AISPSGVGTDTQY
j_call: TRBJ2-3
clone_size: -
v_call: TRBV10-3
d_call: TRBD2

cdr3_aa: ASSFDDRDYGYT
j_call: TRBJ1-2
clone_size: -
v_call: TRBV5-1
d_call: TRBD1

cdr3_aa: ASSVVGLDEQY
j_call: TRBJ2-7
clone_size: few
v_call: TRBV9
d_call: -

cdr3_aa: ASSLDPSSYEQY
j_call: TRBJ2-7
clone_size: few
v_call: TRBV7-9
d_call: -

cdr3_aa: ASSLSVAGGIMSTDTQY
j_call: TRBJ2-3
clone_size: -
v_call: TRBV7-2
d_call: TRBD2

cdr3_aa: AIRERPDGGDWTQY
j_call: TRBJ2-5
clone_size: -
v_call: TRBV10-3
d_call: -

cdr3_aa: AWSFGQEETQY
j_call: -
clone_size: few
v_call: TRBV30
d_call: TRBD1

cdr3_aa: ASREGQSITYEQF
j_call: TRBJ2-1
clone_size: few
v_call: TRBV12-3/TRBV12-4
d_call: -

cdr3_aa: ASSFEAGYQPQH
j_call: TRBJ1-5
clone_size: -
v_call: TRBV5-1
d_call: -

cdr3_aa: ASSLALRSGQGYEQY
j_call: TRBJ2-7
clone_size: -
v_call: TRBV11-2
d_call: TRBD1

cdr3_aa: AISESNADTQY
j_call: TRBJ2-3
clone_size: few
v_call: TRBV10-3
d_call: -

cdr3_aa: ASKGWDQGYNEQF
j_call: TRBJ2-1
clone_size: -
v_call: TRBV27
d_call: -

cdr3_aa: SARSSSYEQY
j_call: TRBJ2-7
clone_size: many
v_call: TRBV20-1
d_call: -

cdr3_aa: SARKPRNTEAF
j_call: TRBJ1-1
clone_size: few
v_call: TRBV20-1
d_call: -

cdr3_aa: ASSSHRGPGRDAYEQY
j_call: TRBJ2-7
clone_size: -
v_call: TRBV13
d_call: -

cdr3_aa: SVSSRLDTEAF
j_call: TRBJ1-1
clone_size: few
v_call: TRBV29-1
d_call: -

cdr3_aa: SARDPREHRADEQY
j_call: TRBJ2-5
clone_size: -
v_call: TRBV20-1
d_call: -

cdr3_aa: ASTERGGPPSTDTQY
j_call: TRBJ2-3
clone_size: -
v_call: TRBV11-2
d_call: TRBD2

cdr3_aa: ASSLIGEPTLTDTQY
j_call: TRBJ2-3
clone_size: once
v_call: TRBV7-2
d_call: -

cdr3_aa: ASSQEGEGAKNIQY
j_call: TRBJ2-4
clone_size: -
v_call: TRBV3-1
d_call: -

cdr3_aa: ASSYKVSGANVLT
j_call: TRBJ2-6
clone_size: -
v_call: TRBV6-5
d_call: -

cdr3_aa: ASSSGTSGVDEQF
j_call: TRBJ2-1
clone_size: few
v_call: TRBV6-1
d_call: TRBD2

cdr3_aa: ASSFLAGGQNEQF
j_call: TRBJ2-1
clone_size: few
v_call: TRBV6-5
d_call: TRBD2

cdr3_aa: ASSLGRRIHNEQF
j_call: TRBJ2-1
clone_size: -
v_call: TRBV12-3/TRBV12-4
d_call: -

cdr3_aa: ASSLLAGGAEETQY
j_call: TRBJ2-5
clone_size: few
v_call: TRBV4-1
d_call: TRBD2

cdr3_aa: ASSQGGQIMNTEAF
j_call: TRBJ1-1
clone_size: -
v_call: TRBV4-1
d_call: -

cdr3_aa: ASSPTGYNQPQH
j_call: TRBJ1-5
clone_size: few
v_call: TRBV6-2/TRBV6-3
d_call: TRBD1

cdr3_aa: ASSEAAGGIYGYT
j_call: TRBJ1-2
clone_size: -
v_call: TRBV6-1
d_call: TRBD1

cdr3_aa: ASSSLFTEAF
j_call: TRBJ1-1
clone_size: few
v_call: TRBV7-8
d_call: -

cdr3_aa: AISESLTAWY
j_call: TRBJ2-5
clone_size: few
v_call: TRBV10-3
d_call: -

cdr3_aa: ASSFGLAGENGETQY
j_call: TRBJ2-5
clone_size: -
v_call: TRBV7-2
d_call: TRBD2

cdr3_aa: ASSPPGGPNEQF
j_call: TRBJ2-1
clone_size: few
v_call: TRBV18
d_call: TRBD2

cdr3_aa: ASSYSRQPQH
j_call: TRBJ1-5
clone_size: -
v_call: TRBV12-3/TRBV12-4
d_call: -